These T cell receptor beta chains were read from a single sample in a study of blood T cell repertoires in COVID-19. Repertoires were generated with immunoSEQ multiplex PCR, while TCRdb's copy carries only in-frame clones and drops some. The data contain approximately 250,000 clones, over 75% of them singletons. The sequenced sample was peripheral blood. These receptors were collected from a woman between 65 and 79 years old with COVID-19, enrolled during active disease. CDR3s include the opening cysteine and the closing phenylalanine or tryptophan. A D gene is named only where the DNA matches it firmly. The size field is filled for only some rows; it gives once, few, many or a size class.

TRBJ2-1 . TRBD1 TRBV3-1/TRBV3-2 CASSSRDRIDNEQFF TGTGCCAGCAGCTCCCGGGACAGGATCGACAATGAGCAGTTCTTC
TRBJ1-1 once TRBD1 TRBV7-3 CASSLYGQGNTEAFF TGTGCCAGCAGCTTGTACGGACAGGGTAACACTGAAGCTTTCTTT
TRBJ1-1 . . TRBV9 CASSVVSVGTEAFF TGTGCCAGCAGCGTAGTTTCGGTCGGGACTGAAGCTTTCTTT
TRBJ2-2 once TRBD2 TRBV28 CASSVLRGAGELFF TGTGCCAGCAGTGTACTCCGGGGGGCCGGGGAGCTGTTTTTT
TRBJ1-4 . . TRBV7-2 CASSERLEKLFF TGTGCCAGCAGCGAGAGACTTGAAAAACTGTTTTTT
TRBJ1-2 . . TRBV15 CATSSPGSNYGYTF TGTGCCACCAGCTCGCCGGGATCTAACTATGGCTACACCTTC
TRBJ2-2 . TRBD2 TRBV19 CASSSRGVGELFF TGTGCCAGTAGTTCTCGGGGGGTCGGGGAGCTGTTTTTT
TRBJ2-3 . . TRBV9 CASSIRGDGTDTQYF TGTGCCAGCAGCATAAGGGGTGACGGCACAGATACGCAGTATTTT
TRBJ2-5 . TRBD2 TRBV27 CASSLSAGGRQETQYF TGTGCCAGCAGTTTGTCAGCGGGAGGGCGCCAAGAGACCCAGTACTTC
TRBJ1-1 . . TRBV19 CASIEILGAKNTEAFF TGTGCCAGTATTGAAATCTTGGGCGCTAAGAACACTGAAGCTTTCTTT
TRBJ1-5 . TRBD1 TRBV6-5 CASTRGTGHLGPQHF TGTGCCAGCACCCGAGGGACAGGCCACCTAGGGCCCCAGCATTTT
TRBJ1-2 . . TRBV5-1 CASSLAFYGYTF TGCGCCAGCAGCTTGGCCTTCTATGGCTACACCTTC
TRBJ2-2 . . TRBV30 CAWSNEGGELFF TGTGCCTGGAGTAACGAGGGCGGGGAGCTGTTTTTT
TRBJ1-4 . . TRBV28 CASRRTGSALVF TGTGCCAGCAGGCGAACAGGTTCCGCGTTGGTTTTT
TRBJ2-1 once . TRBV6-2/TRBV6-3 CASSYKRKTVDEQFF TGTGCCAGCAGTTACAAGAGGAAAACGGTGGATGAGCAGTTCTTC
TRBJ1-1 . . TRBV6-1 CASSEANRNTEAFF TGTGCCAGCAGTGAAGCAAACAGGAACACTGAAGCTTTCTTT
TRBJ1-1 . . TRBV10-3 CAIRASQGGGTEAFF TGTGCCATCAGGGCCTCACAGGGTGGAGGAACTGAAGCTTTCTTT
TRBJ2-5 . TRBD2 TRBV5-4 CASSGSSGKAETQYF TGTGCCAGCAGCGGGAGTAGCGGGAAGGCAGAGACCCAGTACTTC
TRBJ2-3 . TRBD1 TRBV24-1 CATSDSTGDTDTQYF TGTGCCACCAGTGATTCGACAGGGGACACAGATACGCAGTATTTT
TRBJ2-3 . . TRBV9 CASSDSRGTSQYF TGTGCCAGCAGCGATTCCCGGGGGACGTCGCAGTATTTT
TRBJ1-4 once . TRBV19 CASNWGQGEKLFF TGTGCCAGTAACTGGGGGCAAGGTGAAAAACTGTTTTTT
TRBJ1-2 . . TRBV7-8 CASSPEDTTLQGGYTF TGTGCCAGCAGCCCAGAGGACACGACCCTCCAGGGCGGCTACACCTTC
TRBJ1-1 . . TRBV5-5 CASSFAGANTEAFF TGTGCCAGCAGCTTTGCTGGGGCAAACACTGAAGCTTTCTTT
TRBJ2-7 . TRBD2 TRBV6-5 CASSLGAGGPYEQYF TGTGCCAGCAGCTTGGGAGCGGGAGGCCCCTACGAGCAGTACTTC
TRBJ2-6 . TRBD1 TRBV28 CASIPQGQSPGANVLTF TGTGCCAGCATACCACAGGGGCAGTCTCCTGGGGCCAACGTCCTGACTTTC
TRBJ1-1 . TRBD1 TRBV30 CAGDAGTGAEAFF TGTGCCGGAGACGCTGGGACAGGAGCTGAAGCTTTCTTT
TRBJ1-3 once TRBD1 TRBV19 CASTTPDRAGNTIYF TGTGCCAGTACCACACCGGACAGGGCTGGAAACACCATATATTTT
TRBJ1-1 . . TRBV7-3 CASSWTVNTEAFF TGTGCCAGCAGCTGGACAGTGAACACTGAAGCTTTCTTT
TRBJ2-1 few TRBD2 TRBV20-1 CSASSGTSGSLSNEQFF TGCAGTGCTAGTTCAGGGACTAGCGGGAGTTTAAGCAATGAGCAGTTCTTC
TRBJ1-2 . . TRBV5-1 CASSLEGAANYGYTF TGCGCCAGCAGCTTGGAGGGAGCAGCTAACTATGGCTACACCTTC
TRBJ2-3 . TRBD2 TRBV10-3 CAISPAGATDTQYF TGTGCCATCAGTCCAGCGGGAGCGACAGATACGCAGTATTTT
TRBJ1-4 . TRBD1 TRBV5-1 CASSSTGGVQEKLFF TGCGCCAGCAGCTCCACAGGGGGCGTACAAGAAAAACTGTTTTTT
TRBJ2-5 . . TRBV30 CAWSNIRETQYF TGTGCCTGGAGTAACATCAGGGAGACCCAGTACTTC
TRBJ2-5 . . TRBV24-1 CATSDSPGAQYF TGTGCCACCAGTGATTCCCCCGGGGCCCAGTACTTC
TRBJ2-3 . TRBD1 TRBV10-3 CAISEDRGRTDTQYF TGTGCCATCAGTGAGGACAGGGGGCGGACAGATACGCAGTATTTT
TRBJ1-2 few . TRBV15 CATSRARGTTNYGYTF TGTGCCACCAGCAGAGCCAGGGGCACAACTAACTATGGCTACACCTTC
TRBJ2-1 . TRBD1 TRBV5-1 CASTRDRGFEQFF TGCGCCAGCACCCGGGACAGGGGATTCGAGCAGTTCTTC